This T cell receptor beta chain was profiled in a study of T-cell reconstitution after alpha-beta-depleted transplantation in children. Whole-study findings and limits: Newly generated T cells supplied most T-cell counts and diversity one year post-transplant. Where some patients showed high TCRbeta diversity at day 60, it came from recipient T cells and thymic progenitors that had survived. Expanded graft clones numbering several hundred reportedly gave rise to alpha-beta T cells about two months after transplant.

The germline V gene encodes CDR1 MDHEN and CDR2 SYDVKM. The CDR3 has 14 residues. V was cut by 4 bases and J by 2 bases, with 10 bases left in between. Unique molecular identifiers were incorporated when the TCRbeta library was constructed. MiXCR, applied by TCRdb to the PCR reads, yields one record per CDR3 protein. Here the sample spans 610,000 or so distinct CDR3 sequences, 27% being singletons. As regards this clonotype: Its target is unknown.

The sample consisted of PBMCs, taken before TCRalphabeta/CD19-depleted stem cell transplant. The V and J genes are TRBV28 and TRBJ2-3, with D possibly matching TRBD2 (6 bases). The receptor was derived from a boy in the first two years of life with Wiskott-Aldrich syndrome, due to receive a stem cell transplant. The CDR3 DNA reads TGTGCCAGCAGTTCCCGGGAGACCACAGATACGCAGTATTTT. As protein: CASSSRETTDTQYF.